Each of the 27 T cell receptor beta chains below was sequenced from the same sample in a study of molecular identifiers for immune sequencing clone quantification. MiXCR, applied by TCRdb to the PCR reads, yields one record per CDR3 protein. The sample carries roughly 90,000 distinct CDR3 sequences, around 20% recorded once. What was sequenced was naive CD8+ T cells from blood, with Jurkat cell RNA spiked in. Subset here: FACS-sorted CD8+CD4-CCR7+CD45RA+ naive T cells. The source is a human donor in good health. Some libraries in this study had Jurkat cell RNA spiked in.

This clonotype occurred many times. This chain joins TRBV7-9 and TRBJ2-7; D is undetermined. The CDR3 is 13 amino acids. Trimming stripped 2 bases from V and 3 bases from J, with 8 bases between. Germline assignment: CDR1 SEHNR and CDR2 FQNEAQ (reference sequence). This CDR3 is CASSLSGDYEQYF. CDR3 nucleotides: TGTGCCAGCAGCTTATCCGGAGACTACGAGCAGTACTTC.

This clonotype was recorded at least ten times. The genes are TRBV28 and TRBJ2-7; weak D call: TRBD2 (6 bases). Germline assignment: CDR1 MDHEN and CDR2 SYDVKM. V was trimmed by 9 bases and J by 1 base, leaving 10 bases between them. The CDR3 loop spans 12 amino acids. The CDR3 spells CASGGLSYEQYF. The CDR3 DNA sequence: TGTGCCAGTGGTGGACTATCCTACGAGCAGTACTTC. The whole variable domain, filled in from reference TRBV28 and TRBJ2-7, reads DVKVTQSSRYLVKRTGEKVFLECVQDMDHENMFWYRQDPGLGLRLIYFSYDVKMKEKGDIPEGYSVSREKKERFSLILESASTNQTSMYLCASGGLSYEQYFGPGTRLTVT.

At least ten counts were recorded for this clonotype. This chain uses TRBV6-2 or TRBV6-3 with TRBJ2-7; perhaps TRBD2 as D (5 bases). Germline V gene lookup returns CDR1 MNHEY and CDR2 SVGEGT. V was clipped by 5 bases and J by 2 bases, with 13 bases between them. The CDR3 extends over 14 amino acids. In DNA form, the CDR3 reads TGTGCCAGCAGTGTCCCCGGGGAAACCTACGAGCAGTACTTC. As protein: CASSVPGETYEQYF.

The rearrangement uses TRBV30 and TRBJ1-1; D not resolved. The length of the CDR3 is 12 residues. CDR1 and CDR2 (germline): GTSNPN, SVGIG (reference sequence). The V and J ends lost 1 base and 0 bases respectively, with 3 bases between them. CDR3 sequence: CAWSELNTEAFF. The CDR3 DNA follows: TGTGCCTGGAGTGAATTGAACACTGAAGCTTTCTTT.

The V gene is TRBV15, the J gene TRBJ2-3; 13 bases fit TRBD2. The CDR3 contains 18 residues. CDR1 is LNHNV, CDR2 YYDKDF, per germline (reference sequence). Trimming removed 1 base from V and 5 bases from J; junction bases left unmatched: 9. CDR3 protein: CATSRGLAGGPLGDTQYF. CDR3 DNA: TGTGCCACCAGCAGAGGACTAGCGGGGGGTCCTTTGGGAGATACGCAGTATTTT.

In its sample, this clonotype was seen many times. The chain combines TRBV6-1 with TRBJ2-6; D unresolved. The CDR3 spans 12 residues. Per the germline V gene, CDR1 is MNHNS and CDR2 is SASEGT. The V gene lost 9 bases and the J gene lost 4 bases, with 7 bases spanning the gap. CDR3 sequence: CASFGGANVLTF. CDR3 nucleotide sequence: TGTGCCAGTTTTGGGGGGGCCAACGTCCTGACTTTC.

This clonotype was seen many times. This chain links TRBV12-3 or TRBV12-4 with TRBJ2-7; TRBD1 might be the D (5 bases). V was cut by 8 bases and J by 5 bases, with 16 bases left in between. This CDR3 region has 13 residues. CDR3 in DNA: TGTGCCAGCCACCCAGGGTATGGTCACGAGCAGTACTTC. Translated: CASHPGYGHEQYF.

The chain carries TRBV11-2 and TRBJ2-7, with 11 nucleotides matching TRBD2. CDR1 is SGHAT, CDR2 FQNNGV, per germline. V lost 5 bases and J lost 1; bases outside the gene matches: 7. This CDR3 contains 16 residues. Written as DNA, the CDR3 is TGTGCCAGCAGCCCCGACCCTAGCGGGAGGTCCTACGAGCAGTACTTC. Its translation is CASSPDPSGRSYEQYF.

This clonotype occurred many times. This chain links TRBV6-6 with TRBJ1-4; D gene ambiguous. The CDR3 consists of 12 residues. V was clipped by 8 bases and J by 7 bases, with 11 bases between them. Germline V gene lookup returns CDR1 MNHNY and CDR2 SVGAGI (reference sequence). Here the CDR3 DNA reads TGTGCCAGCCGGGCAGGTGCTGAAAAACTGTTTTTT. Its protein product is CASRAGAEKLFF.

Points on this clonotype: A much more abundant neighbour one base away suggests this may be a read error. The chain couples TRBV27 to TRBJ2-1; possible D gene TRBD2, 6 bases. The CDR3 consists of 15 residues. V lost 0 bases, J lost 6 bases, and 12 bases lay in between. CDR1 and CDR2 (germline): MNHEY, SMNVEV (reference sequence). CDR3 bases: TGTGCCAGCAGTTTATCGGGGGGTCTGGCCAATGAGCAGTTCTTC. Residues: CASSLSGGLANEQFF.

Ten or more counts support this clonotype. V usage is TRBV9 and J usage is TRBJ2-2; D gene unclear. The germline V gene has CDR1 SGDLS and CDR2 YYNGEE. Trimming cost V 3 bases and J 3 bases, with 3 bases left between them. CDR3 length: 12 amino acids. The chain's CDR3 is CASSAYTGELFF. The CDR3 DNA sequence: TGTGCCAGCAGCGCGTACACCGGGGAGCTGTTTTTT. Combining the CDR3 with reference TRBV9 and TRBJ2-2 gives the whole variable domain DSGVTQTPKHLITATGQRVTLRCSPRSGDLSVYWYQQSLDQGLQFLIQYYNGEERAKGNILERFSAQQFPDLHSELNLSSLELGDSALYFCASSAYTGELFFGEGSRLTVL.

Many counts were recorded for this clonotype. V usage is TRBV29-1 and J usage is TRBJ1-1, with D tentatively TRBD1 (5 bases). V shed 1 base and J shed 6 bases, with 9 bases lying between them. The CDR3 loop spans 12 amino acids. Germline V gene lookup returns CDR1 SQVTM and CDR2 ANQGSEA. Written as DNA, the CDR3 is TGCAGCGTTGAAGGGGGCCGGCCTGAAGCTTTCTTT. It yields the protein CSVEGGRPEAFF.

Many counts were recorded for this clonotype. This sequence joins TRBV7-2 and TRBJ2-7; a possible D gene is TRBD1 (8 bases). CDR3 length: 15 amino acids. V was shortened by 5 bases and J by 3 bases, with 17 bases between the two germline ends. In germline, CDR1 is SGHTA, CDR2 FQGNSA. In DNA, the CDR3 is TGTGCCAGCAGCCCAGCCTACAGGGGGGGCTACGAGCAGTACTTC. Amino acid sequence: CASSPAYRGGYEQYF. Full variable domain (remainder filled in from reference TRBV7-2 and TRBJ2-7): GAGVSQSPSNKVTEKGKDVELRCDPISGHTALYWYRQSLGQGLEFLIYFQGNSAPDKSGLPSDRFSAERTGGSVSTLTIQRTQQEDSAVYLCASSPAYRGGYEQYFGPGTRLTVT.

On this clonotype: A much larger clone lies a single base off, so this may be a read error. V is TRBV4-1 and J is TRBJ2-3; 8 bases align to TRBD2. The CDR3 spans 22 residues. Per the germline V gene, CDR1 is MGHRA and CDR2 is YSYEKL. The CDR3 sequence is CAGSPSGSISDIIIGFADTQYF. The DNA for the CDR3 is TGCGCCGGCAGCCCAAGCGGGAGTATATCCGATATCATTATCGGGTTTGCAGATACGCAGTATTTT.

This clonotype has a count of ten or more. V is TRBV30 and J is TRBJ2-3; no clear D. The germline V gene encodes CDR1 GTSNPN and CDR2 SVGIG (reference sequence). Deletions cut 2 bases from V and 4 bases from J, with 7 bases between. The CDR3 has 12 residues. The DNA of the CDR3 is TGTGCCTGGAGTCGGTGGGCAGATACGCAGTATTTT. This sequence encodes CAWSRWADTQYF.

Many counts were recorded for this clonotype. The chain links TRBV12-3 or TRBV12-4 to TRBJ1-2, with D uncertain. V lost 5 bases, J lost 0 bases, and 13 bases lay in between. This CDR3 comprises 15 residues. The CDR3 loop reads CASSATGPSNYGYTF. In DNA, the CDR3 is TGTGCCAGCAGTGCCACCGGACCCTCTAACTATGGCTACACCTTC.

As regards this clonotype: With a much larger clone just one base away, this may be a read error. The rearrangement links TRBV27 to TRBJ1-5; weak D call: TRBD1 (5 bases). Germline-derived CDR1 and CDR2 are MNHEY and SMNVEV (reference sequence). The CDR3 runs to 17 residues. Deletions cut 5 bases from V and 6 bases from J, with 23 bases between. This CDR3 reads CASSLKSWTDNSQPQHF. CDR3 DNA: TGTGCCAGCAGTCTGAAATCGTGGACGGACAACAGTCAGCCCCAGCATTTT.

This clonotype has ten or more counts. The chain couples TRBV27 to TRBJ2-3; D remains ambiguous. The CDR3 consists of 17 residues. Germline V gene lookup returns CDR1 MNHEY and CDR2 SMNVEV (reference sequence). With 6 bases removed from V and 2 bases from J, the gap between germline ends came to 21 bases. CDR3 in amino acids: CASSLSRLNPNTDTQYF. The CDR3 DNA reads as TGTGCCAGCAGCTTAAGTCGGCTCAACCCGAACACAGATACGCAGTATTTT.

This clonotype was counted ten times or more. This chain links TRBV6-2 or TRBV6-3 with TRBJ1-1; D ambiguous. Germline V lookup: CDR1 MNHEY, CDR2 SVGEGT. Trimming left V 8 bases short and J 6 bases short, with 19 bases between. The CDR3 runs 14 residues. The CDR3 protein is CASSDPTTGAEAFF. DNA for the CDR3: TGTGCCAGCTCCGACCCAACAACGGGAGCTGAAGCTTTCTTT.

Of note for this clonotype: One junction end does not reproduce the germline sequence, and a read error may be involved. CDR3 loop: CSAREGSYYGQYF. The CDR3 DNA is TGCAGTGCTAGAGAGGGATCATATTACGGGCAGTACTTC. The rearrangement uses TRBV20-1 and TRBJ2-7; D is uncertain. This CDR3 spans 13 amino acids. The V gene's germline CDR1 is DFQATT and CDR2 SNEGSKA (reference sequence).

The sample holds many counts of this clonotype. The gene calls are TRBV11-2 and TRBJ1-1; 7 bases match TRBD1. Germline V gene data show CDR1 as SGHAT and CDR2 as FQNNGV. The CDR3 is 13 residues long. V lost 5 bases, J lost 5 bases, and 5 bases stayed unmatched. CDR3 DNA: TGTGCCAGCAGCCACAGGGGATGGACTGAAGCTTTCTTT. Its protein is CASSHRGWTEAFF.

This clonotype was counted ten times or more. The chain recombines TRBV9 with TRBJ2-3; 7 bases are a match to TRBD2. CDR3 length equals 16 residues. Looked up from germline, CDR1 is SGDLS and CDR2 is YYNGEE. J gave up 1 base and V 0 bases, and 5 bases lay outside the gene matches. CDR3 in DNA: TGTGCCAGCAGCGTAGGGACGGGAGGAGGCACAGATACGCAGTATTTT. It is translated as CASSVGTGGGTDTQYF.

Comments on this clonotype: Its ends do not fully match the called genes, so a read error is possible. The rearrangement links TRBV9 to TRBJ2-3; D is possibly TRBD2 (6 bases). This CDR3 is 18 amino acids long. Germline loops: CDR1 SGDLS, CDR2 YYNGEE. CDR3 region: CASSVVGGEGRSTDTQYF. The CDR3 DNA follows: TGTGCCAGCAGCGTAGTTGGAGGGGAAGGTCGGAGCACTGATACGCAGTATTTT.

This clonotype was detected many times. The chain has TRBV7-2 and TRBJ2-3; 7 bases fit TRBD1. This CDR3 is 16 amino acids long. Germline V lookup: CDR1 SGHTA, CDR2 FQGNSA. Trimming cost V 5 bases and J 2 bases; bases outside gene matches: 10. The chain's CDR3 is CASSRPQDRYTDTQYF. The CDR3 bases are TGTGCCAGCAGCCGACCACAGGACAGGTACACAGATACGCAGTATTTT.

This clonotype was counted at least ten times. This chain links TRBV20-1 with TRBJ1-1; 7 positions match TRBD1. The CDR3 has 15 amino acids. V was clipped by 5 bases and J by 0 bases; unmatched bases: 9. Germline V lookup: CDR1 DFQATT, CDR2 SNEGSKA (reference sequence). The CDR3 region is CSALNRGGLNTEAFF. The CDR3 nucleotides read TGCAGTGCTCTCAACAGGGGAGGGTTGAACACTGAAGCTTTCTTT.

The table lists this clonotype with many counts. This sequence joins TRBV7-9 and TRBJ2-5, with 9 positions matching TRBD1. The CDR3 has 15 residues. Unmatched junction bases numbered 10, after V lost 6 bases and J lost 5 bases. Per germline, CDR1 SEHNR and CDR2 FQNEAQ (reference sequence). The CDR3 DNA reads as TGTGCCAGCAGGCAAATACAGGGGGCCGAGGAGACCCAGTACTTC. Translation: CASRQIQGAEETQYF.

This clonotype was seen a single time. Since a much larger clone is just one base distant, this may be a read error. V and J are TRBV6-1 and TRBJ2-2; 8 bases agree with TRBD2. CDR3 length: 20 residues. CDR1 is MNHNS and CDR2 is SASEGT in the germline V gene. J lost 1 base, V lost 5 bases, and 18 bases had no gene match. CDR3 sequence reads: CASSNLGGLVTNRNTGELFF. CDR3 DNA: TGTGCCAGCAGTAATCTAGGGGGACTAGTGACTAATAGGAACACCGGGGAGCTGTTTTTT.